Presented here are 17 T cell receptor beta chains from one specimen sequenced in a study of tumor-infiltrating lymphocytes in primary liver carcinoma. Total RNA and DNA came together from 20-30 mg of bulk tissue without cell sorting. A primer in the constant region served to generate TCR beta cDNA from roughly 450 ng of total RNA. Generation of the TCR beta libraries relied on three nested multiplex PCR rounds using slightly modified ARM-PCR. TRBV1-TRBV30 forward and Cbeta reverse primers drove the first two roughly 10-cycle rounds. TCRdb used MiXCR to reprocess the multiplex PCR reads, holding one entry per CDR3 protein. The sample lists 75,000 or so distinct CDR3 sequences, almost 70% occurring once. Sequencing input: liver tumor tissue from sampling region 4. Subset indicated: tumor region T4, right-lateral pole. These receptors were collected from a man in his forties with primary liver carcinoma and hepatitis B virus infection.

This clonotype was found a few times. Germline and junction disagree at one end, which may indicate a read error. V and J are TRBV5-1 and TRBJ1-1; D unresolved. The CDR3 is 16 residues long. Germline V gene sequence: CDR1 SGHRS, CDR2 YFSETQ. The CDR3 DNA sequence: TGCGCCAGTAGCTTGGCGGTCGGGCAGCTGAGCACTGAAGCTTTCTTT. The encoded protein is CASSLAVGQLSTEAFF.

This chain links TRBV10-2 with TRBJ2-2, with D possibly being TRBD2 (6 bases). Germline CDR1 and CDR2: WSHSY and SAAADI. The germline V and J ends were trimmed by 8 bases and 1 base, with 17 bases remaining between them. The CDR3 totals 16 residues. CDR3 sequence: CASGAARGWNTGELFF. CDR3 sequence (DNA): TGCGCCAGCGGTGCGGCGCGGGGATGGAACACCGGGGAGCTGTTTTTT.

The gene calls are TRBV29-1 and TRBJ2-5, with TRBD2 matching 8 bases. Germline CDR1 and CDR2: SQVTM and ANQGSEA. The CDR3 contains 14 residues. CDR3 nucleotide sequence: TGCAGTGTGACCCCGGGGGGGATTCGGGAGGCCCAGTACTTC. Protein: CSVTPGGIREAQYF.

Points on this clonotype: Germline is not matched at one junction end, which may reflect a read error. The V call is TRBV6-5, the J call TRBJ2-7; D is perhaps TRBD1 or TRBD2 (5 bases each). Germline CDR1 and CDR2: MNHEY and SVGAGI. The CDR3 consists of 13 residues. The CDR3 reads CASRDGGYYEQHF. The CDR3 coding sequence is TGTGCCAGCAGGGATGGGGGATACTACGAGCAACACTTC.

In the case of this clonotype: A clone one base away is much larger, so this may be a read error. The chain uses TRBV5-1 and TRBJ2-3; 10 nucleotides align to TRBD2. V lost 1 base to trimming and J lost 2 bases; unmatched junction nucleotides: 10. The CDR3 extends over 18 amino acids. CDR1 is SGHRS and CDR2 is YFSETQ in the germline V gene. CDR3 loop: CASSLTLAGSTDTDTQYF. The CDR3, as DNA: TGCGCCAGCAGCTTGACACTAGCGGGATCCACTGACACAGATACGCAGTATTTT.

The chain employs TRBV10-3 and TRBJ2-5, with D possibly matching TRBD1 (5 bases). Germline V gene lookup returns CDR1 ENHRY and CDR2 SYGVKD. V was trimmed by 10 bases and J by 7 bases, leaving 19 bases between them. The CDR3 length is 13 residues. The CDR3 region has the DNA TGTGCCAACTCCAGACAGCACAATGGGACCCAGTACTTC. Translating gives CANSRQHNGTQYF.

The genes are TRBV5-4 and TRBJ2-2, with 7 nucleotides matching TRBD1. Unmatched junction bases numbered 7, after V lost 5 bases and J lost 3 bases. Germline V gene sequence: CDR1 SGHNT, CDR2 YYREEE (reference sequence). The CDR3 covers 15 residues. The CDR3 region is CASSVKQGDTGELFF. The CDR3 nucleotides read TGTGCCAGCAGTGTGAAGCAGGGGGACACCGGGGAGCTGTTTTTT.

This clonotype has only a few counts. A read error is possible here, since a much larger clone lies one base away. The CDR3: CASMEQTGAVCEQYF. CDR3 nucleotide sequence: TGTGCCAGCATGGAGCAGACAGGGGCCGTCTGCGAGCAGTACTTC. V and J are TRBV2 and TRBJ2-7; 8 bases agree with TRBD1. Germline CDR1 reads SNHLY; CDR2 reads FYNNEI. The CDR3 is 15 residues long. V lost 7 bases and J lost 6; bases outside the gene matches: 14. Drawing the rest from reference TRBV2 and TRBJ2-7, the complete variable domain is EPEVTQTPSHQVTQMGQEVILRCVPISNHLYFYWYRQILGQKVEFLVSFYNNEISEKSEIFDDQFSVERPDGSNFTLKIRSTKLEDSAMYFCASMEQTGAVCEQYFGPGTRLTVT.

Points on this clonotype: Mismatch with germline at one junction end may stem from a read error. The chain combines TRBV12-3 or TRBV12-4 with TRBJ2-1; weak D call: TRBD2 (6 bases). This CDR3 comprises 14 residues. The DNA of the CDR3 is TGTGCCAGCAGAAACGCGGGACCCAGAGGGGAGCAGTTCTTT. Its protein is CASRNAGPRGEQFF.

This clonotype has just a few counts. Just one base apart from a much larger clone, this may be a read error. The chain employs TRBV28 and TRBJ2-7; TRBD2 is a possible D gene (6 bases). This CDR3 comprises 13 residues. Germline V CDR1 and CDR2: MDHEN, SYDVKM. The DNA of the CDR3 is TGTGCCAACAGTTTCCGGGGCGGGATCCGGCAGTACTTC. This gives the protein CANSFRGGIRQYF.

This clonotype showed up just a few times. A much larger clone sits a single nucleotide away, making a read error possible. The chain's CDR3 is CASSLATGDSGANVLTF. CDR3 coding DNA: TGTGCCAGCAGTTTGGCCACAGGGGACTCTGGGGCCAACGTCCTGACTTTC. The V call is TRBV28, the J call TRBJ2-6; 7 nucleotides align to TRBD1. The CDR3 loop spans 17 amino acids. Germline CDR1 reads MDHEN; CDR2 reads SYDVKM. The V and J ends lost 3 bases and 0 bases, in that order; junction bases with no gene match: 5.

To note about this clonotype: Given a much more abundant clone one base away, this may be a read error. V gene TRBV5-5 combines with J gene TRBJ1-1; a weak D match, TRBD1 (5 bases). V lost 3 bases, J lost 0 bases, and 15 bases lay in between. This CDR3 is built from 16 residues. CDR1 is SGHKS, CDR2 YYEKEE, per germline (reference sequence). CDR3 coding DNA: TGTGCCAGCAGCTGGGATAGGGGTGGCATGAACACTGAAGCTTTCTTT. Residues: CASSWDRGGMNTEAFF.

In the case of this clonotype: A much more abundant neighbour one base away suggests this may be a read error. The rearrangement links TRBV5-1 to TRBJ2-1; 7 bases are a match to TRBD2. CDR3 length: 13 amino acids. V dropped 9 bases and J dropped 7; count of bases not matched to a gene: 10. In germline, CDR1 is SGHRS, CDR2 YFSETQ. The CDR3 loop reads CATSPDGRNEQFF. DNA for the CDR3: TGCGCCACCAGTCCGGACGGGAGGAATGAGCAGTTCTTC.

The rearrangement links TRBV11-2 to TRBJ2-7; 8 bases are a match to TRBD1. CDR1 and CDR2 (germline): SGHAT, FQNNGV. V was pared by 4 bases and J by 2 bases, with 10 bases of the junction left unmatched. CDR3 length: 16 residues. The CDR3 here is CASSSPRTGYAYEQYF. The DNA for the CDR3 is TGTGCCAGCAGCTCCCCCCGGACAGGGTACGCCTACGAGCAGTACTTC.

To note about this clonotype: As the CDR3 is not closed by the conserved phenylalanine or tryptophan, this likely results from a read error. The rearrangement uses TRBV10-3 and TRBJ2-5; no clear D. CDR3 length equals 12 residues. Germline values: CDR1 ENHRY, CDR2 SYGVKD. V lost 2 bases and J 4 bases, leaving 5 bases between the germline ends. As DNA, the CDR3 is TGTGCCATCAGTGAGCGGGTAGAGACCCAGTACGTC. As protein: CAISERVETQYV.

The table lists this clonotype with many counts. The CDR3 DNA reads as TGCGCCAGCAGCCACCCTCCTAATTGGACGTCCGCGGGCTACACCTTC. Protein sequence: CASSHPPNWTSAGYTF. The V call is TRBV4-1, the J call TRBJ1-2; D remains unclear. This CDR3 comprises 16 residues. V lost 3 bases and J 8 bases, leaving 22 bases between the germline ends. Germline assignment: CDR1 MGHRA and CDR2 YSYEKL.

Comments on this clonotype: At one of its ends the junction is not consistent with the germline gene, which may arise from a read error. The chain recombines TRBV11-2 with TRBJ2-5, with 8 bases matching TRBD2. The CDR3 is 16 amino acids. Germline V gene lookup returns CDR1 SGHAT and CDR2 FQNNGV. The CDR3 sequence: CAGSFFPASGQGTQYF. In DNA form, the CDR3 reads TGTGCCGGCAGCTTTTTCCCGGCTAGCGGGCAAGGGACCCAGTACTTC.